These 3 T cell receptor beta chains originate from one sample sequenced in a study of molecular identifiers for immune sequencing clone quantification. TCRdb processed the PCR reads anew with MiXCR; each CDR3 protein has one entry. Of under 650,000 distinct CDR3 sequences in the sample, just under 20% were seen once. The specimen sequenced was naive CD8+ T cells from blood, with Jurkat cell RNA spiked in. Documented subset: FACS-sorted CD8+CD4-CCR7+CD45RA+ naive T cells. Receptors originate from a human donor in good health. Some libraries in this study had Jurkat cell RNA spiked in.

This clonotype was picked up a small number of times. CDR3 nucleotides: TGTGCCAGCAGCGGGGGACAGGGAGGGGACATTCAGTACTTC. As protein: CASSGGQGGDIQYF. The gene calls are TRBV9 and TRBJ2-4; TRBD1 matches at 9 bases. The trim removed 3 bases at V and 8 bases at J, leaving 6 bases unmatched. This CDR3 has 14 residues. CDR1 and CDR2 (germline): SGDLS, YYNGEE.

Remarks on this clonotype: One end of the junction is discordant with germline, which a read error may explain. The chain employs TRBV20-1 and TRBJ1-6; D is ambiguous. Germline V CDR1 and CDR2: DFQATT, SNEGSKA (reference sequence). This CDR3 contains 15 residues. CDR3 in amino acids: CSARVDVSCNSPLHF. The DNA for the CDR3 is TGCAGTGCTAGGGTCGACGTCTCCTGTAATTCACCCCTCCACTTT.

This clonotype showed up many times. The CDR3 bases are TGCAGTGCTAGAGTTTGGGGGCCCTCAGGCGAGCAGTACTTC. Translating it yields CSARVWGPSGEQYF. The chain recombines TRBV20-1 with TRBJ2-7, with a weak D call TRBD1 (6 bases). Trimming removed 1 base at V and 6 bases at J, with 16 bases between. This CDR3 is 14 amino acids long. Germline loops: CDR1 DFQATT, CDR2 SNEGSKA (reference sequence).